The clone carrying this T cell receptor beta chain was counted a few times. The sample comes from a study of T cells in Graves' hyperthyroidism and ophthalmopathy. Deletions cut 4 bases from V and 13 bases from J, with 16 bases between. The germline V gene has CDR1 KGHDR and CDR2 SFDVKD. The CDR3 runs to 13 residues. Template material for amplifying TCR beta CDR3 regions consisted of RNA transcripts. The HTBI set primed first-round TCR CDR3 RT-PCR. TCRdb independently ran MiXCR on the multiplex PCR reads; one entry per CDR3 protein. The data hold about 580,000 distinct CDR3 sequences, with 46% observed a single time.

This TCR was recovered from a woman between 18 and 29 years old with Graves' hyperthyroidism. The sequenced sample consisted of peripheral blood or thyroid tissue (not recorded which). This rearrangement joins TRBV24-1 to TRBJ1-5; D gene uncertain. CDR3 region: CATSEQKREAQHF. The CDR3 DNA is TGTGCCACCAGTGAGCAGAAGCGGGAGGCGCAGCATTTT.